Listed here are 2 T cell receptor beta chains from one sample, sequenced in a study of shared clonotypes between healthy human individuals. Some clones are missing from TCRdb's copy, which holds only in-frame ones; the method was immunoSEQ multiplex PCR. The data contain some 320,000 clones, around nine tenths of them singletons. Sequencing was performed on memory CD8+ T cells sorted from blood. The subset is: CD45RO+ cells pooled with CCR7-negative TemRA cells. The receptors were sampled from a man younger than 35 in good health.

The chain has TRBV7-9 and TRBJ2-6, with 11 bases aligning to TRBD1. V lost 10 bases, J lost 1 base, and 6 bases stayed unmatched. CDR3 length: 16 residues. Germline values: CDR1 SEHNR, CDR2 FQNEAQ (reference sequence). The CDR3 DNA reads TGTGCCACCCCAGGACAGGGGGCATCTGGGGCCAACGTCCTGACTTTC. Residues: CATPGQGASGANVLTF.

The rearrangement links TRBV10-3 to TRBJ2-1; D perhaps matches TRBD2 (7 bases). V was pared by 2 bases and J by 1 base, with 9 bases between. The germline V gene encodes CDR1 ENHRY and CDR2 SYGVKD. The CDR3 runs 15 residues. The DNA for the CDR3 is TGTGCCATCAGTGAGGGGGGGGCGTCCTACAATGAGCAGTTCTTC. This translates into CAISEGGASYNEQFF.